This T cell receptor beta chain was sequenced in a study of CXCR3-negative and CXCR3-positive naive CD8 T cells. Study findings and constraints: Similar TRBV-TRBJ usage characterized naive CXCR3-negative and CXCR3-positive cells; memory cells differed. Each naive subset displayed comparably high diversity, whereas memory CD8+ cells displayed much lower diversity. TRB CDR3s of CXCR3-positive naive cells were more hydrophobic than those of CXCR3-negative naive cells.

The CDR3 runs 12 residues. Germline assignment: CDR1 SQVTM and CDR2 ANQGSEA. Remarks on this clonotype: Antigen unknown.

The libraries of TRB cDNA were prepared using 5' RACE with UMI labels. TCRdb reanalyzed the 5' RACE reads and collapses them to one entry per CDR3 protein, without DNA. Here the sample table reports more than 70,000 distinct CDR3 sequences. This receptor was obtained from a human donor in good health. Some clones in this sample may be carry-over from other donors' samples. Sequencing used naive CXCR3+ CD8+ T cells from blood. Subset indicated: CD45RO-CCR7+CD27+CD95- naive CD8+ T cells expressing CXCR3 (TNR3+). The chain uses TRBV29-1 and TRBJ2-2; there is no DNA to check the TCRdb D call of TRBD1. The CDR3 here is CSVVAGDGELFF.